These 9 T cell receptor beta chains were sequenced from one sample in a study of blood T cell repertoires in COVID-19. Repertoires were generated with immunoSEQ multiplex PCR, while TCRdb's copy carries only in-frame clones and drops some. The sample contains a few hundred thousand clones, just over 85% of which appear only once. Material for sequencing was PBMCs or T cells enriched from blood (not recorded which). These receptors all stem from a young man who had recovered from COVID-19.

V and J are TRBV7-9 and TRBJ1-1; perhaps TRBD1 as D (5 bases). V was clipped by 5 bases and J by 8 bases, with 12 bases between them. This CDR3 comprises 12 residues. Germline lookup yields CDR1 SEHNR and CDR2 FQNEAQ (reference sequence). The CDR3 loop is CASSQLGAEAFF. CDR3 nucleotides: TGTGCCAGCAGCCAGTTAGGGGCCGAAGCTTTCTTT.

This clone appeared a single time. The J gene is TRBJ2-3, the V gene TRBV5-1; 9 bases are shared with TRBD2. Per the germline V gene, CDR1 is SGHRS and CDR2 is YFSETQ. This CDR3 spans 16 amino acids. After removal of 4 bases from V and 4 bases from J, the junction contained 10 bases not matched to a gene. Here the CDR3 DNA reads TGCGCCAGCAGCCCGGTAGCGGGAGTGGGGTCAGATACGCAGTATTTT. Translating gives CASSPVAGVGSDTQYF.

The table lists this clone with a count of one. The chain uses TRBV5-1 and TRBJ1-2, with 9 nucleotides matching TRBD1. With V trimmed by 5 bases and J by 7 bases, 15 bases remained unmatched. The CDR3 has 16 amino acids. Germline CDR1 reads SGHRS; CDR2 reads YFSETQ. The CDR3 DNA reads as TGCGCCAGCAGACAGCAGGGACAGGGTGCAGAGAGTGGCTACACCTTC. As protein: CASRQQGQGAESGYTF.

The V and J genes are TRBV11-2 and TRBJ2-7; tentative D call: TRBD1 (5 bases). Germline CDR1 reads SGHAT; CDR2 reads FQNNGV. There are 13 residues in the CDR3. Trimming cost V 5 bases and J 3 bases, with 11 bases left between them. CDR3 sequence: CASSPDSLYEQYF. The CDR3 DNA follows: TGTGCCAGCAGCCCCGACAGCCTCTACGAGCAGTACTTC.

J is TRBJ1-2 and V is TRBV6-5; D may be TRBD1 (6 bases). Germline lookup yields CDR1 MNHEY and CDR2 SVGAGI. The germline V and J ends were trimmed by 4 bases and 6 bases, with 15 bases remaining between them. The CDR3 has 14 amino acids. CDR3 bases: TGTGCCAGCAGTTTGTCCGGGGGGCCGGATGGCTACACCTTC. Encoded protein: CASSLSGGPDGYTF.

The chain is built from TRBV20-1 and TRBJ2-4; D unclear. This CDR3 has 11 amino acids. Trimming took 3 bases from V and 7 from J, leaving 7 bases between them. Germline values: CDR1 DFQATT, CDR2 SNEGSKA (reference sequence). CDR3 sequence reads: CSASGPNIQYF. The CDR3 nucleotides read TGCAGTGCTAGTGGGCCCAACATTCAGTACTTC.

CDR3 sequence reads: CASSLGINRGTEAFF. The CDR3 nucleotides read TGTGCCAGCAGCTTGGGCATCAACAGGGGCACTGAAGCTTTCTTT. The V and J genes are TRBV5-8 and TRBJ1-1, with 7 positions matching TRBD1. The ends lost 0 bases at V and 4 bases at J; junction bases unmatched: 6. CDR3 length: 15 amino acids. Germline CDR1 and CDR2: SGHTS and YDEGEE.

The V call is TRBV9, the J call TRBJ2-6, with TRBD1 identical over 11 bases. The CDR3 length is 17 residues. Losses at the gene ends were 2 bases for V and 2 bases for J; bases not matched to a gene: 3. Per the germline V gene, CDR1 is SGDLS and CDR2 is YYNGEE. CDR3 sequence: CASSVGQGAPGANVLTF. The DNA of the CDR3 is TGTGCCAGCAGCGTCGGACAGGGGGCGCCTGGGGCCAACGTCCTGACTTTC.

The CDR3 loop is CASSPGTGREKLFF. The DNA for the CDR3 is TGTGCCAGCAGCCCTGGGACAGGGCGGGAAAAACTGTTTTTT. The chain combines TRBV7-9 with TRBJ1-4; the match to TRBD1 covers 9 bases. The CDR3 is made up of 14 amino acids. The germline gives CDR1 SEHNR, CDR2 FQNEAQ (reference sequence). The junction had 6 bases not matched to a gene; V was cut back by 5 bases and J by 8 bases.